This T cell receptor (beta chain) appears in the sequencing data of a study of radiation and T cells in renal cell carcinoma. Study-level information: Nephrectomy followed 15 Gy stereotactic body radiation by 4 weeks.

This clone has only a few counts. Its antigen is unknown. This sample's time point: baseline pretreatment blood. Treatment described: 15 Gy SBRT to primary tumor, nephrectomy 4 weeks later. After SBRT, blood was collected at 2 and 4 weeks, plus baseline. Clear cell pathology was present in this patient's renal cell carcinoma. Some clones are missing from TCRdb's copy, which holds only in-frame ones; the method was immunoSEQ multiplex PCR. Altogether tens of thousands of clones are present, roughly four fifths being singletons, with the ten largest covering about a third. The study's findings and limits: Top tumor clonotypes rose in blood 2 weeks post-radiation, then contracted.

The germline V gene encodes CDR1 SGDLS and CDR2 YYNGEE. V lost 6 bases to trimming and J lost 9 bases; unmatched junction nucleotides: 10. The CDR3 runs 14 residues. The sample here was blood, taken from a patient whose treatment included radiotherapy and nephrectomy. The chain recombines TRBV9 with TRBJ2-1, with TRBD2 matching over 9 bases. This clonotype was sampled from a woman between 65 and 79 years old with renal cell carcinoma. CDR3 in amino acids: CASTPGTSLAEQFF. The CDR3, as DNA: TGTGCCAGCACCCCAGGGACTAGCTTGGCTGAGCAGTTCTTC.